This TCR beta chain was identified during a study of OX40 agonist ivuxolimab in advanced cancers. About the investigation overall: Ivuxolimab was a fully human IgG2 agonistic monoclonal antibody targeting the costimulatory receptor OX40 (CD134). Intravenous ivuxolimab was administered to patients every 2 weeks at six dose levels: 0.01, 0.1, 0.3, 1.5, 3 and 10 mg/kg. Of the 50 to 55 dose-escalation patients, hepatocellular carcinoma was present in approximately 20, melanoma in approximately 15, renal cell carcinoma in 9 and head and neck cancer in 9. In the dose-escalation cohort, roughly 80% of patients were male, and the mean age was approximately 60 years, with a range of roughly 20 to 80. Prior anti-PD-1, anti-PD-L1 or anti-CTLA-4 therapy was permitted, and 30% to 45% of dose-escalation patients had received checkpoint inhibitors. Partial responses occurred in three dose-escalation patients, of whom one had hepatocellular carcinoma and two had cutaneous melanoma. Peripheral TCRbeta sequencing aimed to test whether ivuxolimab altered TCR sequence diversity and caused clonal T-cell expansion. The paper describes the monotherapy dose-escalation part (N ≈ 52 patients) of the phase I trial of ivuxolimab.

The trial excluded patients who had a history of autoimmune disease or who were on systemic immunosuppression. Peripheral blood for TCR sequencing was collected from all dose cohorts at baseline, on cycle 4 day 1, and on cycle 7 day 1. Samples were obtained from an open-label, multicenter, first-in-human phase I dose-escalation trial of ivuxolimab. Adults with locally advanced or metastatic melanoma, renal cell carcinoma, hepatocellular carcinoma or head and neck squamous cell carcinoma were enrolled in the trial. Before TCR sequencing, CD4+ and CD8+ T cells were separately sorted from peripheral blood. This clone was found a few times. There is no known antigen for this receptor. No much larger clone is present one base from it, and per-base qualities are unavailable. The sample has other DNA sequences that encode this CDR3 too. Broad study findings and their caveats: Partial responders in the 0.1-3.0 mg/kg groups had among the lowest normalized peripheral clonal expansion, especially among CD8+ T cells. Low levels of normalized T-cell clonal expansion were also seen in some nonresponding patients. After ivuxolimab, CD8+ T cells had more expanded clones than CD4+ T cells on average. The antigen specificity of the clonally expanded peripheral T cells was not determined. At doses from 0.1 to 3.0 mg/kg, clonal expansion was seen in both CD4+ and CD8+ blood T cells between baseline and week 6.

V is pruned by 5 bases and J by 4 bases, leaving 5 bases of the junction without a gene match. According to the germline V gene, CDR1 reads SGHTA and CDR2 reads FQGNSA. Taken from cysteine to phenylalanine, the CDR3 has 14 residues. Only the CDR3 DNA stays, 42 bases, in frame from base 1. For sequencing of the TCRbeta CDR3 region, genomic DNA was extracted from the sorted cells. TCRbeta CDR3 regions were sequenced using the immunoSEQ Assay. The table was pulled from immuneACCESS by TCRdb, which kept in-frame rearrangements only. Such tables lose some clones; where checked, under half of the loss comes from unresolved V genes, and the rest has no known cause. The sample table holds roughly 82,000 clones, of which less than 85% were seen once. Roughly 0.8% of the sample lies in the top ten.

Recombination linked TRBV7-2 to TRBJ2-7, and TRBD1 aligns with 10 junction nucleotides. The origin of this receptor is an adult with an advanced solid tumor such as melanoma, head and neck, liver or kidney cancer. Source: CD4+ or CD8+ T cells sorted from blood, taken in a trial of the OX40 agonist ivuxolimab. The CDR3 is CASSLDRGSYEQYF. The DNA sequence is given as TGTGCCAGCAGCCTGGACAGGGGGTCGTACGAGCAGTACTTC.